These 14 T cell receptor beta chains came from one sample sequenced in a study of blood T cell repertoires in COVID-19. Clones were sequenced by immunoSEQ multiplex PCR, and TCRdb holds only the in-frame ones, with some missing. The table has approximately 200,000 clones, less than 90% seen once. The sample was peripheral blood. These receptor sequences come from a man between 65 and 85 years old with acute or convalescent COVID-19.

This CDR3 reads CASSPRGGLQFF. DNA for the CDR3: TGTGCCAGCAGCCCCCGGGGAGGACTTCAGTTCTTC. The chain combines TRBV7-8 with TRBJ2-1; a weak D match, TRBD2 (6 bases). The germline V gene has CDR1 SGHVS and CDR2 FQNEAQ. V lost 5 bases and J lost 13, with 15 bases in between. This CDR3 contains 12 residues.

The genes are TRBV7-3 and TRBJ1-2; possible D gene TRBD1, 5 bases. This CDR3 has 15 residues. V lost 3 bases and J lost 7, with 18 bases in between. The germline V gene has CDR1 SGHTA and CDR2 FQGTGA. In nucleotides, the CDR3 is TGTGCCAGCAGCTTCCGCGGAGGGGAGCGTATTGGCTACACCTTC. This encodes CASSFRGGERIGYTF.

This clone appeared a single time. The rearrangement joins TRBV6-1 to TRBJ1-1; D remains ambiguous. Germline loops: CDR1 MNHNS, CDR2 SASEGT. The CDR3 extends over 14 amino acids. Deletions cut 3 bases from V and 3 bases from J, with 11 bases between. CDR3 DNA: TGTGCCAGCAGTGACACCGACACCCACACTGAAGCTTTCTTT. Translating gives CASSDTDTHTEAFF.

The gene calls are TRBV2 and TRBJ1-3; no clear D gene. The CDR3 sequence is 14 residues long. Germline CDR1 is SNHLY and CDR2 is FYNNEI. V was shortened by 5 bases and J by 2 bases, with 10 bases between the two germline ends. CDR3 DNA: TGTGCCAGCAGTCCAGACTACACTGGAAACACCATATATTTT. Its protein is CASSPDYTGNTIYF.

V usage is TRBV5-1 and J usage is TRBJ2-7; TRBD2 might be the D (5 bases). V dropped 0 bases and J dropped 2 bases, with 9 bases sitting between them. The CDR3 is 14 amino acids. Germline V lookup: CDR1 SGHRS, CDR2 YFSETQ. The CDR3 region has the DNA TGCGCCAGCAGCTTGGGTAGCGCGCCCTACGAGCAGTACTTC. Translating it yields CASSLGSAPYEQYF.

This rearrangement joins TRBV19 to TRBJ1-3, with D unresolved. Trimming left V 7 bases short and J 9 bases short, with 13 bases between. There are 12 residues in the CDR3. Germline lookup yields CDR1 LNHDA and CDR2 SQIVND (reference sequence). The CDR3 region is CASTPPVGTIYF. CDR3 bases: TGTGCCAGTACCCCGCCCGTCGGCACCATATATTTT.

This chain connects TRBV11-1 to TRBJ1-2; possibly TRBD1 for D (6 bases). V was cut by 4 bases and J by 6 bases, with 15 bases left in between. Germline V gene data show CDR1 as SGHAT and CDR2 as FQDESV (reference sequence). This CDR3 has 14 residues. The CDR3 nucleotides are TGTGCCAGCAGCTCCGGCGGACAGAGGGATGGCTACACCTTC. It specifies CASSSGGQRDGYTF.

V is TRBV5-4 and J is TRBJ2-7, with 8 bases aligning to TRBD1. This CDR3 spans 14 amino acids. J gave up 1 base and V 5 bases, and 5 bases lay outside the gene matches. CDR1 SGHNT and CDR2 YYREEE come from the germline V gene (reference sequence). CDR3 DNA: TGTGCCAGCAGGGCGGACAGGGCGTCCTACGAGCAGTACTTC. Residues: CASRADRASYEQYF.

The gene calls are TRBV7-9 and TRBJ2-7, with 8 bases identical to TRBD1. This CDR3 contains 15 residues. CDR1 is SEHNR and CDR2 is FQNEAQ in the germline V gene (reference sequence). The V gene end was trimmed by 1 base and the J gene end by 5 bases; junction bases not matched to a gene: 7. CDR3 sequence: CASSLGRDRPHEQYF. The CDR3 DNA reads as TGTGCCAGCAGCTTAGGCCGGGACAGGCCACACGAGCAGTACTTC.

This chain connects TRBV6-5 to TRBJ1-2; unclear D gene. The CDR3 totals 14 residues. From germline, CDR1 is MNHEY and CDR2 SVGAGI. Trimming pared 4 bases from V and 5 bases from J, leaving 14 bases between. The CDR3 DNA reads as TGTGCCAGCAGTTCCTTATGGGAGTATTATGGCTACACCTTC. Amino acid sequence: CASSSLWEYYGYTF.

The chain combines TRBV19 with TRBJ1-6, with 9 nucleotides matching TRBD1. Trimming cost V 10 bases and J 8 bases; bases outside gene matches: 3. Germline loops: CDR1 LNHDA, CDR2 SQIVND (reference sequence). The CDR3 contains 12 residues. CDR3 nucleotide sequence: TGTGCCACCGGGGACAGGGATTCACCCCTCCACTTT. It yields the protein CATGDRDSPLHF. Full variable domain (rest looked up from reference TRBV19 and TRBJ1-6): DGGITQSPKYLFRKEGQNVTLSCEQNLNHDAMYWYRQDPGQGLRLIYYSQIVNDFQKGDIAEGYSVSREKKESFPLTVTSAQKNPTAFYLCATGDRDSPLHFGNGTRLTVT.

As DNA, the CDR3 is TGTGCCAGCAGCTTAGGATCTACAGGGGTGGGGTATGGCTACACCTTC. The encoded protein is CASSLGSTGVGYGYTF. V usage is TRBV7-9 and J usage is TRBJ1-2; 7 positions agree with TRBD1. The V gene end was trimmed by 1 base and the J gene end by 5 bases; junction bases not matched to a gene: 10. CDR3 length: 16 residues. CDR1 is SEHNR, CDR2 FQNEAQ, per germline (reference sequence).

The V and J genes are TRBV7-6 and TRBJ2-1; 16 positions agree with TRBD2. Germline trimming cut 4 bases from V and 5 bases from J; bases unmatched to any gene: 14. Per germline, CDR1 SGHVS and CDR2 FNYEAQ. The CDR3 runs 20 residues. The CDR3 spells CASSSRTGTSGRAQDNEQFF. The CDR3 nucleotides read TGTGCCAGCAGCTCCAGAACCGGGACTAGCGGGAGGGCCCAGGACAATGAGCAGTTCTTC.

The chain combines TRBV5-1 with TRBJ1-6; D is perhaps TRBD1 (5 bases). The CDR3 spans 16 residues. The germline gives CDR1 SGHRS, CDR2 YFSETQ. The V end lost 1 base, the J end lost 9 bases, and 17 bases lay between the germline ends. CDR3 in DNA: TGCGCCAGCAGCTTGCGACAGTCTGGCTTCGGTTCACCCCTCCACTTT. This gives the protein CASSLRQSGFGSPLHF.